This TCR beta chain emerged from a study of beta chain features in type 1 diabetes. Study details: No age, gender or cell yield differences were seen between patients and healthy donors.

This clone appeared a single time. Of the isolated RNA, all was reverse transcribed, and so the sequenced material was expressed TCRB transcripts. Profiling relied on immunoSEQ multiplex PCR, and the TCRdb table lists in-frame clones only, not all of them. The table shows a few hundred thousand clones, with 25% to 30% occurring only once. The CDR3 sequence is 14 residues long. The ends lost 7 bases at V and 8 bases at J; junction bases unmatched: 11. Germline V gene data show CDR1 as MNHEY and CDR2 as SMNVEV (reference sequence). The sequenced sample was central memory CD4+ T cells from blood. The rearrangement uses TRBV27 and TRBJ1-2; TRBD1 aligns across 9 bases. The TCR sequence derives from a man in his thirties or forties in good health. The CDR3 DNA reads as TGTGCCAGCACTCAGACAGGGGGTATAACGGGCTACACCTTC. Translating it yields CASTQTGGITGYTF.